This TCR beta chain comes out of a study of cytomegalovirus exposure and HLA in healthy donors. Study-level findings and limits: Earlier findings revealed that most TCR beta V segments proved productive either about 87% or about 30% of the time. Later analysis demonstrated an association between a missense DCLRE1C variant and TCR beta V- and J-gene trimming.

The PCR used 60 Vbeta and 13 Jbeta primers. In the authors' workflow: An analysis that came later counted 80 million or so unique TCR beta chains, approximately 10 million shared. The table came from immunoSEQ multiplex PCR; TCRdb's copy has only in-frame clones and leaves some out. The V and J calls and the clone size are those of that table, but D and trimming were determined from the DNA. In total, the table holds about 75,000 clones. Concerning this clone itself: Its antigen is still unknown.

The TCR was taken from a man in his late teens or twenties in good health and CMV-seropositive. The sample comprised PBMCs.

CDR3 region: CASSLVSGGTTYEQYF. The CDR3 DNA reads as TGTGCCAGCAGCTTAGTTTCCGGAGGTACAACCTACGAGCAGTACTTC. The gene calls are TRBV7-2 and TRBJ2-7, with a tentative D call TRBD2 (5 bases). Germline V lookup: CDR1 SGHTA, CDR2 FQGNSA. This CDR3 is 16 amino acids long. V lost 1 base, J lost 2 bases, and 15 bases lay in between. The full variable domain, completed using reference TRBV7-2 and TRBJ2-7, is GAGVSQSPSNKVTEKGKDVELRCDPISGHTALYWYRQSLGQGLEFLIYFQGNSAPDKSGLPSDRFSAERTGGSVSTLTIQRTQQEDSAVYLCASSLVSGGTTYEQYFGPGTRLTVT.